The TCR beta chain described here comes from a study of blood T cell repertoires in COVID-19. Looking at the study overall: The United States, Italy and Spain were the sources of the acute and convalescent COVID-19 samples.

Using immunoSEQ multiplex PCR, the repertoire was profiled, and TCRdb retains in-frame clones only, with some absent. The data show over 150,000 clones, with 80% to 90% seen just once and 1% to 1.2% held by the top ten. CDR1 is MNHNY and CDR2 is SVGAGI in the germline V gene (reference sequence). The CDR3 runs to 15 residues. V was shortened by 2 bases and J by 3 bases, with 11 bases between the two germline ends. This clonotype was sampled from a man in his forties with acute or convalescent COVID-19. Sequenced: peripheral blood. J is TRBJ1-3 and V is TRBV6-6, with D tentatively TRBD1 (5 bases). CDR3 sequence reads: CASSYGTPGGNTIYF. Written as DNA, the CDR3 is TGTGCCAGCAGTTACGGGACTCCTGGTGGAAACACCATATATTTT.